Listed below are T cell receptor beta chains from one sample, sequenced in a study of human T cells and chemical hapten exposure. In TCRdb, the RACE reads were re-called with MiXCR into one record per CDR3 protein. The table lists 130,000 or so distinct CDR3 sequences, around 10% of them singletons. The sequencing here drew on whole blood, taken in connection with sensitization to the hapten diphenylcyclopropenone (DPC). Receptors originate from a woman in her 50s with alopecia areata. Some clones in this sample may be carry-over from other donors' samples. Both conserved end residues are trimmed from each CDR3.

j_call: TRBJ1-6; v_call: TRBV6-5; cdr3_aa: ASSHRGRGSRHSPLH
j_call: TRBJ2-1; v_call: TRBV12-3/TRBV12-4; cdr3_aa: ASSLGLPNEQF
j_call: TRBJ2-5; v_call: TRBV2; cdr3_aa: ASSEEASGTETQY
j_call: TRBJ1-2; v_call: TRBV5-6; cdr3_aa: ASSLVDRGPHGYT
j_call: TRBJ1-5; v_call: TRBV27; cdr3_aa: ASSPRHRPNQPQH
j_call: TRBJ2-7; v_call: TRBV5-1; cdr3_aa: ASSLDSAGGAYEQY
j_call: TRBJ2-5; v_call: TRBV20-1; cdr3_aa: SAYYPTPQETQY
j_call: TRBJ1-4; v_call: TRBV20-1; cdr3_aa: SARDLEGADEKLF
j_call: TRBJ2-1; v_call: TRBV5-1; cdr3_aa: ASSAGQRYNEQF
j_call: TRBJ2-2; v_call: TRBV29-1; cdr3_aa: SWSMGNTGELF
j_call: TRBJ2-3; v_call: TRBV29-1; cdr3_aa: SVGGRAPDTQY
j_call: TRBJ1-4; v_call: TRBV14; cdr3_aa: ASSRTLRATNEKLF
j_call: TRBJ2-3; v_call: TRBV11-2; cdr3_aa: ASSATDTQY
j_call: TRBJ1-1; v_call: TRBV29-1; cdr3_aa: SARVQNTEAF
j_call: TRBJ2-3; v_call: TRBV7-2; cdr3_aa: ASSFGTGPTDTQY